This TCR beta chain was identified during a study of T cells in Graves' hyperthyroidism and ophthalmopathy. Diagnoses used clinical symptoms, serum thyroxine and TRAb, thyroid ultrasound and orbital computed tomography. This clonotype was seen only a few times. Its specificity is not known. This CDR3 contains 15 residues. V was cut by 0 bases and J by 1 base, with 10 bases left in between. Germline V lookup: CDR1 LGHNA, CDR2 YSLEER. The source material, RNA transcripts, was used to amplify TCR beta CDR3 regions. During a first-round RT-PCR of the TCR CDR3, the HTBI primer set was used. TCRdb re-called the multiplex PCR reads with MiXCR, one entry per CDR3 protein. The table lists roughly 420,000 distinct CDR3 sequences, approximately 15% of them singletons. Study-level points and caveats: Among thyroid clonotypes expanded above 0.001, most also appeared in blood. Ophthalmopathy got predicted by the model a median about six months before its onset.

The clonotype originates from a woman in her late teens or twenties with Graves' hyperthyroidism. Sequencing used blood. The chain joins TRBV4-3 to TRBJ2-7; D gene uncertain. CDR3 in amino acids: CASSQDRVGSYEQYF. DNA for the CDR3: TGCGCCAGCAGCCAAGATAGGGTCGGATCCTACGAGCAGTACTTC.